Below, one TCR beta chain is given with its context. No antigen is known for it. The data were obtained in a study of cytotoxic CD8 clonotypes in ibrutinib-treated CLL. Depth targeted 1 in 200,000 to 1 in 1 million T cells, averaging 10x coverage per clonotype. Assay: immunoSEQ multiplex PCR; the TCRdb copy retains only in-frame clones and omits some. The sample includes 150,000 or so clones, around 80% of them seen just once. Study-level results: Before falling back toward baseline at progression, clonality had risen at the time of ibrutinib response.

Between the trimmed V and J ends, which lost 7 bases and 4 bases, there was a span of 13 bases. This CDR3 has 13 residues. CDR1 is MNHNY, CDR2 SVGAGI, per germline (reference sequence). The sequences come from PBMCs, collected after 36 months of ibrutinib treatment. The sequence was obtained from a human donor with chronic lymphocytic leukemia. The V call is TRBV6-6, the J call TRBJ1-2; D call uncertain. The CDR3: CASTSYRSYGYTF. DNA for the CDR3: TGTGCCAGCACCTCCTACCGTAGCTATGGCTACACCTTC.